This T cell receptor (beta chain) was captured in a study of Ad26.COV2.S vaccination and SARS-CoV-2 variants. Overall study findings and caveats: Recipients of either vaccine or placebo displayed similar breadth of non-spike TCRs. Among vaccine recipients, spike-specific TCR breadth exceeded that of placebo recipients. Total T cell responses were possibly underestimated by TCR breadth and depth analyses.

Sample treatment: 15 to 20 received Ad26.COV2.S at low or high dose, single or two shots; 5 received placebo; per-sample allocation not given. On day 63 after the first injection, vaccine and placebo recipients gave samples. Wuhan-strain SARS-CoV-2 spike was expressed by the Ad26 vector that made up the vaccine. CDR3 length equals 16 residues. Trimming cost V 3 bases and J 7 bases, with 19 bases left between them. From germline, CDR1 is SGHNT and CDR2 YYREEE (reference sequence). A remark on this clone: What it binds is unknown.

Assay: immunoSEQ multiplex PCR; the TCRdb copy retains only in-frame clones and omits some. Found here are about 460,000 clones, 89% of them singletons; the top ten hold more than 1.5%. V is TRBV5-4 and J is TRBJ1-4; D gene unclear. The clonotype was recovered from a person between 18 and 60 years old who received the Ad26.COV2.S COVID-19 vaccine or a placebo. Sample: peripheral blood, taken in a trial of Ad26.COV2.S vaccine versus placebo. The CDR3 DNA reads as TGTGCCAGCAGCTCCGGTCGAGGGTCGGGAAGTGAAAAACTGTTTTTT. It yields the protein CASSSGRGSGSEKLFF.